Given below is one T cell receptor beta chain in context. These data come from a study of immune cell composition in non-small cell lung cancer. Sequencing was performed with immunoSEQ multiplex PCR; in TCRdb, only in-frame clones are kept and a portion is missing. The sample contains thousands of clones, roughly four fifths of which appear only once. J was trimmed by 12 bases and V by 4 bases; bases with no gene match: 10. The CDR3 consists of 13 residues. From germline, CDR1 is SGHRS and CDR2 YFSETQ. This TCR came from a human donor with non-small cell lung cancer. The sample taken for sequencing was lung tumor tissue. The chain employs TRBV5-1 and TRBJ1-2; 9 bases map to TRBD1. CDR3 sequence: CASSARDRADNTF. The CDR3 nucleotides are TGCGCCAGCAGCGCCCGGGACAGGGCAGACAACACCTTC. The entire variable domain, with the rest obtained from reference TRBV5-1 and TRBJ1-2, is as follows: KAGVTQTPRYLIKTRGQQVTLSCSPISGHRSVSWYQQTPGQGLQFLFEYFSETQRNKGNFPGRFSGRQFSNSRSEMNVSTLELGDSALYLCASSARDRADNTFGSGTRLTVV.